The 9 T cell receptor beta chains in this list originate from one sample, sequenced in a study of cytomegalovirus exposure and HLA in healthy donors. PCR employed 60 Vbeta and 13 Jbeta primers. Clones were sequenced by immunoSEQ multiplex PCR, and TCRdb holds only the in-frame ones, with some missing. The sample consists of about 250,000 clones, around 65% of them appearing once. The sample consisted of PBMCs. These receptors were obtained from a female donor in good health and CMV-seronegative.

The rearrangement joins TRBV27 to TRBJ2-1; D unresolved. Germline V gene lookup returns CDR1 MNHEY and CDR2 SMNVEV (reference sequence). Trimming pared 6 bases from V and 9 bases from J, leaving 12 bases between. The length of the CDR3 is 12 residues. The CDR3 DNA follows: TGTGCCAGCAGCCTAGGCAGCAGTGAGCAGTTCTTC. Translating gives CASSLGSSEQFF.

The V and J genes are TRBV5-1 and TRBJ2-4; 14 bases map to TRBD2. With 2 bases clipped from V and 8 bases from J, the junction kept 9 bases outside the gene matches. Germline V gene lookup returns CDR1 SGHRS and CDR2 YFSETQ. This CDR3 comprises 17 residues. This CDR3 reads CASSFKPGLAGVYIQYF. The CDR3 nucleotides are TGCGCCAGCAGCTTCAAACCGGGACTAGCGGGAGTATACATTCAGTACTTC.

This sequence joins TRBV27 and TRBJ2-3; possible D gene TRBD2, 6 bases. CDR3 length: 14 residues. Germline V lookup: CDR1 MNHEY, CDR2 SMNVEV (reference sequence). The V end was cut by 6 bases, the J end by 1 base, with 11 bases between. DNA of the CDR3: TGTGCCAGCAGGCCAGCGGGTGGCACAGATACGCAGTATTTT. This encodes CASRPAGGTDTQYF.

CDR3 sequence reads: CATSRTGTSGSNEQFF. The DNA for the CDR3 is TGTGCCACCAGCAGAACGGGGACTAGCGGGAGTAATGAGCAGTTCTTC. V gene TRBV15 combines with J gene TRBJ2-1, with TRBD2 matching over 14 bases. CDR3 length: 16 residues. With V trimmed by 2 bases and J by 7 bases, 4 bases remained unmatched. Germline V gene sequence: CDR1 LNHNV, CDR2 YYDKDF (reference sequence).

The chain recombines TRBV27 with TRBJ1-1; D is unresolved. CDR1 MNHEY and CDR2 SMNVEV come from the germline V gene (reference sequence). V was pared by 5 bases and J by 0 bases, with 10 bases between. The CDR3 extends over 14 amino acids. The CDR3 DNA follows: TGTGCCAGCAGTGCCCGGTTTATGAACACTGAAGCTTTCTTT. Translated: CASSARFMNTEAFF.

The chain combines TRBV15 with TRBJ1-2; 8 positions match TRBD1. The length of the CDR3 is 16 residues. V was pared by 3 bases and J by 4 bases, with 10 bases of the junction left unmatched. Germline CDR1 and CDR2: LNHNV and YYDKDF (reference sequence). The CDR3 protein is CATSRSTGGRPYGYTF. CDR3 in DNA: TGTGCCACCAGCAGGTCAACAGGGGGACGGCCCTATGGCTACACCTTC.

This clone was seen only once. V and J are TRBV5-8 and TRBJ1-1; D gene uncertain. The ends were cut back, 0 bases at V and 4 bases at J, with 10 bases in the middle. Germline V gene data show CDR1 as SGHTS and CDR2 as YDEGEE. This CDR3 spans 14 amino acids. In nucleotides, the CDR3 is TGTGCCAGCAGCTTGGGGAGGGCAGCCACTGAAGCTTTCTTT. Translation: CASSLGRAATEAFF.

This chain links TRBV19 with TRBJ1-3; D perhaps matches TRBD1 (5 bases). V lost 5 bases and J 12 bases, leaving 20 bases between the germline ends. Germline CDR1 reads LNHDA; CDR2 reads SQIVND (reference sequence). This CDR3 has 14 amino acids. The CDR3 loop reads CASSSQTVGRGIYF. CDR3 sequence (DNA): TGTGCCAGTAGTTCCCAGACAGTCGGACGAGGCATATATTTT.

This clone was seen only once. The genes are TRBV2 and TRBJ2-7; 9 bases fit TRBD2. CDR3 length: 14 amino acids. V shed 7 bases and J 1 base; nucleotides not matched to a gene: 5. Germline CDR1 and CDR2: SNHLY and FYNNEI. Here the CDR3 reads CASTSAGGSYEQYF. The CDR3 nucleotides read TGTGCCAGCACCTCAGCGGGAGGTTCCTACGAGCAGTACTTC.